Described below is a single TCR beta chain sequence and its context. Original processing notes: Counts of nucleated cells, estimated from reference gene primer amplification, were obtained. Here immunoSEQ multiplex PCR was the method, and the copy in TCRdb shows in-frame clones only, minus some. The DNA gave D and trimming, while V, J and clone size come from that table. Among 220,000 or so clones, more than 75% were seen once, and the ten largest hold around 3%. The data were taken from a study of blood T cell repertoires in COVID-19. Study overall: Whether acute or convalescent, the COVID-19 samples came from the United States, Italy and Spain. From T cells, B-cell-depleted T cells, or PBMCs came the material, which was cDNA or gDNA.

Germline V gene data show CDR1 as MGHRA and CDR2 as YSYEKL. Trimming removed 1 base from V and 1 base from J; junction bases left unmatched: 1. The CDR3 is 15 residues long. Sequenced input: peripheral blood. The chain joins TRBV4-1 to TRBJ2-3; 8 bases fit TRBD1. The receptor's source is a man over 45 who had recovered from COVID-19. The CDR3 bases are TGCGCCAGCAGCCAAGTGGACAGGGGCACAGATACGCAGTATTTT. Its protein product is CASSQVDRGTDTQYF.